The rows below give T cell receptor beta chains drawn from one sample of a study of cytomegalovirus exposure and HLA in healthy donors. Repertoires were generated with immunoSEQ multiplex PCR, while TCRdb's copy carries only in-frame clones and drops some. The data hold over 200,000 clones, with roughly 82% observed a single time. Sequencing used PBMCs. The source is a middle-aged woman in good health and CMV-seropositive. The CDR3 runs from the conserved cysteine through the conserved F or W.

j_call | v_call | cdr3_aa
TRBJ1-4 | TRBV12-1 | CAIEDLLFF
TRBJ2-2 | TRBV6-1 | CASSAGTGANTGELFF
TRBJ1-2 | TRBV4-3 | CASSQDGAGPGYTF
TRBJ2-1 | TRBV7-9 | CASSLVGSGRSSYNEQFF
TRBJ2-1 | TRBV11-2 | CASSSVAGGGANEQFF
TRBJ2-5 | TRBV6-1 | CASSVRGSEQYF
TRBJ1-2 | TRBV10-3 | CAISARDRANYGYTF
TRBJ2-2 | TRBV10-3 | CAIMGTSGDTGELFF
TRBJ1-2 | TRBV7-9 | CASSLGGHDGYTF
TRBJ1-4 | TRBV18 | CASSPSPPGLEKLFF
TRBJ2-3 | TRBV18 | CASSANGRPADTQYF
TRBJ1-5 | TRBV7-2 | CASSLEGRQPQHF
TRBJ1-1 | TRBV30 | CAWTQEGGAFF
TRBJ1-2 | TRBV19 | CASSIGPIANYGYTF
TRBJ1-1 | TRBV7-2 | CASSLRVSEAFF
TRBJ2-7 | TRBV9 | CASSPVGQNYEQYF
TRBJ1-3 | TRBV18 | CASSPPLIENTIYF
TRBJ2-3 | TRBV4-2 | CASSAHETSGGNTDTQYF
TRBJ1-1 | TRBV7-9 | CSSSSDRGSTFF
TRBJ1-1 | TRBV9 | CASSVEELNTEAFF
TRBJ2-3 | TRBV5-4 | CASSFRGTDTQYF
TRBJ2-7 | TRBV21-1 | CASSKLERGGRDYEQYF
TRBJ2-3 | TRBV4-3 | CASSQEREASTDTQYF
TRBJ2-1 | TRBV30 | CAWSPRLAGENEQFF
TRBJ2-2 | TRBV10-3 | CAMTDSNTGELFF
TRBJ2-2 | TRBV6-6 | CASSYSMGGNTGELFF
TRBJ2-3 | TRBV7-2 | CASSSHRGGGALNTQYF